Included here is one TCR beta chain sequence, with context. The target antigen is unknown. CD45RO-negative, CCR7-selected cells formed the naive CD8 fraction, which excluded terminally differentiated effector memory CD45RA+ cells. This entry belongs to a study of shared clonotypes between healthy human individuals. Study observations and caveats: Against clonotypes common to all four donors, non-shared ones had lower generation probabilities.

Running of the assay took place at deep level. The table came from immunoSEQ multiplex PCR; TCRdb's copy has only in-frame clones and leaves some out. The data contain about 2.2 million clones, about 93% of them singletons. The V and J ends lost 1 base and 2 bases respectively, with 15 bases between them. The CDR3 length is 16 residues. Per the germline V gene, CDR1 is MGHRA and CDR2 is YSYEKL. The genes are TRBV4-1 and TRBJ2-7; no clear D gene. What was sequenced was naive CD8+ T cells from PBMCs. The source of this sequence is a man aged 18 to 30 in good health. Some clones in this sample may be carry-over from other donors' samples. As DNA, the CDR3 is TGCGCCAGCAGCCAAGCGCAGGTCGTACGACCCTACGAGCAGTACTTC. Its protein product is CASSQAQVVRPYEQYF.